This section outlines one TCR beta chain sequence together with its context. The target of this receptor is not known. No base-level quality is on record; no much larger clone is a single base apart. The CDR3 covers 17 residues, taking in both the cysteine and the phenylalanine. The sequence is cut down to CDR3 DNA, 51 bases in frame from base 1. V gives up 2 bases and J gives up 5 bases, and the segment between their germline ends measures 19 bases. Sequences SGHTA (CDR1) and FQGNSA (CDR2) are obtained from the germline V gene. These data come from a study of cytomegalovirus exposure and HLA in healthy donors (dated by TCRdb to 2017 to 2019). Some background on the complete study: According to a later analysis, one platform produced both the 110 or so validation repertoires and the roughly 640 repertoires of the first cohort. The study was designed to test whether signatures of past pathogen exposure could be identified by cataloging public T cell receptors. To predict cytomegalovirus infection status, the study combined high-throughput TCR immunosequencing, statistical association of individual TCRs with disease status, and machine learning. Along with the approximately 700-subject first cohort, a separate validation cohort of around 120 different subjects was used. Points the paper makes about the study in general: The study gave a list of 150 to 200 TCR beta chains associated with cytomegalovirus. It was suggested by the authors that the approach could potentially be generalized to other disease states and immunological phenotypes. While some public TCRs were present in many individuals, most TCR sequences turned up only very rarely across donors. A later analysis found that TCRs clustered in the first cohort also tended to co-occur in the approximately 120 validation repertoires, with roughly 95% of cluster scores above 0. A later analysis lacked HLA typing for the validation cohort, so it scored co-occurrence in that cohort across all 110 or so repertoires. In both the original and validation cohorts, the classifier was reported to diagnose cytomegalovirus status with high specificity and sensitivity. A few of the identified cytomegalovirus-associated TCR beta chains were confirmed in vitro to be specific for cytomegalovirus antigens.

Separate from the approximately 670-subject first cohort, the validation cohort of roughly 110 subjects was the group to which the donors belonged. The library was built by means of the immunoSEQ multiplex PCR assay. The authors' pipeline ran thus. A statistical classification framework was built to diagnose cytomegalovirus status from the catalog of TCR beta chain sequences. TCRdb limited this immuneACCESS table to in-frame rearrangements with V and J called. A share of clones is missing; checked studies link under half to unresolved V genes, and the rest is unexplained. That table gives V, J and clone size, and the DNA gave D and trimming. The sample table lists 100,000 to 120,000 clones, roughly nine tenths of them with a count of one. The ten largest clones represent 1.5% to 2% of the sample.

The material sequenced was PBMCs. The origin of this receptor is a young woman in good health and CMV-seronegative. This chain is built from TRBV7-2 and TRBJ1-5; matching of 6 bases hints at TRBD1 as the D gene. The sequenced DNA: TGTGCCAGCAGCTTAACCCTCAGACAGGCCCAAGATCAGCCCCAGCATTTT. The translation is CASSLTLRQAQDQPQHF.